The source of this T cell receptor beta chain is a study of graft-versus-host responses after intestinal transplantation. Overall study: All recipients were transplanted with multivisceral, liver-intestinal, or isolated intestinal grafts.

For this clone: What it binds is unknown. This specimen includes other DNA sequences encoding the same CDR3.

Repertoires were generated with immunoSEQ multiplex PCR, while TCRdb's copy carries only in-frame clones and drops some. The sample holds roughly 34,000 clones, approximately 93% seen once. The source of this sequence is a human donor who was the organ donor for an intestinal transplant. The source material was unstimulated CD4+ T cells sorted from spleen or lymph node cells, sampled before transplant.

The CDR3: CASSGGKIGQGNQPQHF. The CDR3 nucleotides read TGTGCCAGCAGCGGGGGTAAAATCGGACAGGGCAATCAGCCCCAGCATTTT. J is TRBJ1-5 and V is TRBV7-2, with TRBD1 identical over 7 bases. The V gene end was trimmed by 5 bases and the J gene end by 2 bases; junction bases not matched to a gene: 12. The CDR3 runs to 17 residues. Germline CDR1 and CDR2: SGHTA and FQGNSA.